These 3 T cell receptor beta chains were sequenced from one sample in a study of T cells in Graves' hyperthyroidism and ophthalmopathy. Researchers took RNA transcripts and amplified the TCR beta CDR3 regions from them. The study used the HTBI primer set for a first-round RT-PCR of the TCR CDR3. TCRdb re-analysed the multiplex PCR reads in MiXCR, keeping a single row per CDR3 protein. The data show 500,000 to 600,000 distinct CDR3 sequences, over 15% seen once. Sample: blood. All receptors derive from a woman under 30 with Graves' hyperthyroidism.

This clonotype was picked up many times. J is TRBJ1-5 and V is TRBV6-1, with a weak D call TRBD1 (5 bases). Germline CDR1 is MNHNS and CDR2 is SASEGT. This CDR3 contains 17 residues. Trimming removed 5 bases from V and 7 bases from J, with 24 bases in between. For the CDR3, the DNA is TGTGCCAGCAGTCCCCTATGGGGACGTGGTACTATACAGCCCCAGCATTTT. It specifies CASSPLWGRGTIQPQHF.

There are many counts of this clonotype. CDR3 sequence reads: CASSLRTRSSYEQYF. CDR3 in DNA: TGTGCCAGCAGTTTAAGGACCCGGAGCTCCTACGAGCAGTACTTC. The rearrangement links TRBV27 to TRBJ2-7; D not resolved. CDR1 and CDR2 (germline): MNHEY, SMNVEV (reference sequence). CDR3 length: 15 residues. The ends were cut back, 2 bases at V and 0 bases at J, with 11 bases in the middle.

This clonotype came up many times. This chain uses TRBV18 with TRBJ1-4; the match to TRBD1 covers 7 bases. This CDR3 contains 14 residues. The V and J ends lost 6 bases and 4 bases, in that order; junction bases with no gene match: 5. Germline loops: CDR1 KGHSH, CDR2 LQKENI. In nucleotides, the CDR3 is TGTGCCAGCTCTCAACAGGGGCGTAATGAAAAACTGTTTTTT. It yields the protein CASSQQGRNEKLFF.